A single sample gave rise to the 7 T cell receptor beta chains below, sequenced in a study of Ad26.COV2.S vaccination and SARS-CoV-2 variants. Clones were sequenced by immunoSEQ multiplex PCR, and TCRdb holds only the in-frame ones, with some missing. The sample has over 400,000 clones; approximately 90% are singletons. The treatment is: about 20 received Ad26.COV2.S at low or high dose, single or two shots; about 5 received placebo; per-sample allocation not given. Sampling took place 63 days after the first vaccine or placebo injection. Sequenced material: peripheral blood, taken in a trial of Ad26.COV2.S vaccine versus placebo. These receptors were obtained from a person between 18 and 65 years old who received the Ad26.COV2.S COVID-19 vaccine or a placebo.

The chain combines TRBV12-5 with TRBJ1-2; 8 bases match TRBD1. With V trimmed by 3 bases and J by 6 bases, 9 bases remained unmatched. The CDR3 totals 15 residues. Germline V CDR1 and CDR2: LGHNT, FRNRAP. Here the CDR3 DNA reads TGTGCTAGTGGTTTTTTGCAGGGGGCTGTGGATGGCTACACCTTC. Translated, it gives CASGFLQGAVDGYTF.

The V call is TRBV4-1, the J call TRBJ2-3; no reliable D call. From germline, CDR1 is MGHRA and CDR2 YSYEKL. The germline V and J ends were trimmed by 2 bases and 0 bases, with 12 bases remaining between them. The CDR3 has 16 residues. CDR3 bases: TGCGCCAGCAGCCAAAAGGGCAGGTCTAGCACAGATACGCAGTATTTT. This encodes CASSQKGRSSTDTQYF.

The chain has TRBV7-2 and TRBJ1-1, with D unclear. CDR3 size: 13 residues. Germline values: CDR1 SGHTA, CDR2 FQGNSA. V was shortened by 4 bases and J by 0 bases, with 6 bases between the two germline ends. The CDR3, as DNA: TGTGCCAGCAGCTCTTCAATGAACACTGAAGCTTTCTTT. It specifies CASSSSMNTEAFF.

The chain combines TRBV7-9 with TRBJ2-7, with no clear D. The length of the CDR3 is 16 residues. Trimming shortened V by 8 bases and J by 0 bases, and 20 bases separated the two germline ends. Germline V gene data show CDR1 as SEHNR and CDR2 as FQNEAQ (reference sequence). The CDR3: CASVLGWQPSSYEQYF. CDR3 nucleotides: TGTGCCAGCGTCCTTGGGTGGCAGCCGAGCTCCTACGAGCAGTACTTC.

The V and J genes are TRBV19 and TRBJ1-1; TRBD1 is a possible D gene (5 bases). V shed 7 bases and J shed 5 bases, with 20 bases lying between them. Germline CDR1 and CDR2: LNHDA and SQIVND (reference sequence). This CDR3 comprises 15 residues. The CDR3 region is CASKMMGGRATEAFF. The CDR3 DNA reads as TGTGCCAGTAAAATGATGGGGGGAAGAGCAACTGAAGCTTTCTTT. The variable domain in full, completed from reference TRBV19 and TRBJ1-1, reads DGGITQSPKYLFRKEGQNVTLSCEQNLNHDAMYWYRQDPGQGLRLIYYSQIVNDFQKGDIAEGYSVSREKKESFPLTVTSAQKNPTAFYLCASKMMGGRATEAFFGQGTRLTVV.

The chain uses TRBV6-6 and TRBJ1-1; TRBD1 matches 9 bases. There are 12 residues in the CDR3. The V and J ends lost 6 bases and 12 bases, in that order; junction bases with no gene match: 8. CDR1 and CDR2 (germline): MNHNY, SVGAGI (reference sequence). Here the CDR3 reads CASSHGDRVTFF. CDR3 nucleotide sequence: TGTGCCAGCAGCCACGGGGACAGGGTAACTTTCTTT.

V usage is TRBV6-5 and J usage is TRBJ1-4; no definite D call. Trimming stripped 8 bases from V and 8 bases from J, with 18 bases between. CDR1 MNHEY and CDR2 SVGAGI come from the germline V gene. This CDR3 has 14 residues. CDR3 amino acids: CASRRVSLGEKLFF. The CDR3 nucleotides are TGTGCCAGCCGTCGTGTGTCCCTGGGGGAAAAACTGTTTTTT.